Below, 26 T cell receptor beta chains from the same sample are listed, as sequenced in a study of cytomegalovirus exposure and HLA in healthy donors. PCR was performed using 60 Vbeta and 13 Jbeta primers. Data came from immunoSEQ multiplex PCR; TCRdb stores just in-frame clones and leaves some out. Of over 150,000 clones listed, around 80% are singletons. Specimen: PBMCs. The receptors stem from a woman between 25 and 40 years old in good health and CMV-seropositive.

The rearrangement uses TRBV25-1 and TRBJ2-5; no clear D. This CDR3 is 14 amino acids long. Germline CDR1 reads MGHDK; CDR2 reads SYGVNS. Deletions cut 0 bases from V and 3 bases from J, with 8 bases between. As DNA, the CDR3 is TGTGCCAGCAGTGAATATCTGGCAGAAGAGACCCAGTACTTC. Translation: CASSEYLAEETQYF.

The CDR3 DNA reads TGTGCCAGCAGCCCAATTGGACTAGCGGGCTACAATGAGCAGTTCTTC. Its translation is CASSPIGLAGYNEQFF. The V and J genes are TRBV9 and TRBJ2-1; 11 positions match TRBD2. Germline V CDR1 and CDR2: SGDLS, YYNGEE. The CDR3 extends over 16 amino acids. V shed 4 bases and J 3 bases; nucleotides not matched to a gene: 6.

The J gene is TRBJ1-1, the V gene TRBV9, with D unclear. Deletions cut 4 bases from V and 4 bases from J, with 11 bases between. Germline V lookup: CDR1 SGDLS, CDR2 YYNGEE. The CDR3 length is 13 residues. This CDR3 reads CASSNQYATEAFF. CDR3 DNA: TGTGCCAGCAGCAACCAGTATGCCACTGAAGCTTTCTTT.

V usage is TRBV2 and J usage is TRBJ1-6, with 10 bases matching TRBD1. Germline values: CDR1 SNHLY, CDR2 FYNNEI. The CDR3 runs to 16 residues. V lost 5 bases to trimming and J lost 4 bases; unmatched junction nucleotides: 5. For the CDR3, the DNA is TGTGCCAGCAGTCCCGGGACAGGGGCTTATAATTCACCCCTCCACTTT. Protein: CASSPGTGAYNSPLHF.

The rearrangement joins TRBV6-5 to TRBJ2-6; a possible D gene is TRBD2 (6 bases). Germline loops: CDR1 MNHEY, CDR2 SVGAGI. This CDR3 has 15 residues. The germline V and J ends were trimmed by 0 bases and 4 bases, with 7 bases remaining between them. The CDR3 DNA is TGTGCCAGCAGTTACTCTCGGGGGGGGGCCAACGTCCTGACTTTC. Its protein product is CASSYSRGGANVLTF.

V usage is TRBV21-1 and J usage is TRBJ2-5; the table's D call TRBD1 went unverified against the DNA. TRBV21-1 is shown as a pseudogene. The CDR3 has 16 amino acids. The CDR3 spells CASSKGAQGSQETQYF. The CDR3 coding sequence is TGTGCCAGCAGCAAAGGGGCACAGGGTTCCCAAGAGACCCAGTACTTC.

This chain uses TRBV27 with TRBJ2-1; 12 bases are shared with TRBD2. V was clipped by 4 bases and J by 5 bases; unmatched bases: 3. Germline CDR1 and CDR2: MNHEY and SMNVEV (reference sequence). The CDR3 is made up of 15 amino acids. Written as DNA, the CDR3 is TGTGCCAGCAGTTCTCTAGCGGGAGGGCACAATGAGCAGTTCTTC. Amino acids: CASSSLAGGHNEQFF.

The chain uses TRBV28 and TRBJ2-7, with unresolved D. Trimming removed 6 bases at V and 0 bases at J, with 24 bases between. The germline CDR1 and CDR2 sequences are MDHEN and SYDVKM. This CDR3 is 18 amino acids long. DNA for the CDR3: TGTGCCAGCAGGGCCCCTATGGGCAGCCAAGATAGCTCCTACGAGCAGTACTTC. Translation: CASRAPMGSQDSSYEQYF.

The J gene is TRBJ1-5, the V gene TRBV10-3; D gene ambiguous. The CDR3 has 15 amino acids. Trimming cost V 1 base and J 4 bases, with 11 bases left between them. Germline CDR1 ENHRY, CDR2 SYGVKD. CDR3 loop: CAISEFGQPNQPQHF. The DNA for the CDR3 is TGTGCCATCAGTGAGTTTGGCCAACCGAATCAGCCCCAGCATTTT.

The chain employs TRBV10-1 and TRBJ2-2; tentatively, D is TRBD1 (5 bases). Per germline, CDR1 WNHNN and CDR2 SYGVQD (reference sequence). V lost 3 bases and J 4 bases, leaving 9 bases between the germline ends. The CDR3 covers 14 residues. In nucleotides, the CDR3 is TGCGCCAGCAGTGACAGGGTTGGCACCGGGGAGCTGTTTTTT. Encoded protein: CASSDRVGTGELFF.

This clone was counted a few times. The gene calls are TRBV6-5 and TRBJ2-7; weak D call: TRBD1 (5 bases). Germline V CDR1 and CDR2: MNHEY, SVGAGI. V gave up 4 bases and J gave up 1 base, with 11 bases separating them. The CDR3 is made up of 14 amino acids. The CDR3 region has the DNA TGTGCCAGCAGTTGGCAGGGTACGTCCTACGAGCAGTACTTC. Amino acids: CASSWQGTSYEQYF.

This clone was seen a single time. The CDR3 spells CASTSGGGNTDTQYF. DNA of the CDR3: TGCGCCAGCACCTCCGGCGGGGGTAATACAGATACGCAGTATTTT. J is TRBJ2-3 and V is TRBV5-1; 7 nucleotides agree with TRBD2. The germline V gene encodes CDR1 SGHRS and CDR2 YFSETQ. With 6 bases clipped from V and 3 bases from J, the junction kept 10 bases outside the gene matches. This CDR3 has 15 residues.

CDR3 loop: CASSLAGQGAYTQYF. DNA for the CDR3: TGTGCCAGCAGCTTGGCAGGACAGGGGGCCTATACGCAGTATTTT. The chain employs TRBV5-4 and TRBJ2-3; 11 nucleotides align to TRBD1. Germline CDR1 and CDR2: SGHNT and YYREEE (reference sequence). V was clipped by 0 bases and J by 7 bases; unmatched bases: 4. The CDR3 is made up of 15 amino acids.

The chain links TRBV9 to TRBJ2-1, with 7 bases that match TRBD2. The CDR3 totals 14 residues. The junction had 2 bases not matched to a gene; V was cut back by 3 bases and J by 2 bases. Germline lookup yields CDR1 SGDLS and CDR2 YYNGEE. DNA for the CDR3: TGTGCCAGCAGCGAGGCGGGGGCCTACAATGAGCAGTTCTTC. Amino acids: CASSEAGAYNEQFF.

The CDR3 DNA reads as TGTGCCAGCAGTACCATCGACAGCGCAGCCTACGAGCAGTACTTC. Translating gives CASSTIDSAAYEQYF. The chain employs TRBV28 and TRBJ2-7; D may be TRBD1 (5 bases). The germline V gene has CDR1 MDHEN and CDR2 SYDVKM. The CDR3 is 15 amino acids. Between the trimmed V and J ends, which lost 5 bases and 2 bases, there was a span of 16 bases. The whole variable domain, filled in from reference TRBV28 and TRBJ2-7, reads DVKVTQSSRYLVKRTGEKVFLECVQDMDHENMFWYRQDPGLGLRLIYFSYDVKMKEKGDIPEGYSVSREKKERFSLILESASTNQTSMYLCASSTIDSAAYEQYFGPGTRLTVT.

The rearrangement joins TRBV7-2 to TRBJ1-1; D uncertain. The CDR3 covers 16 residues. Trimming took off 5 bases at V and 2 bases at J, with 18 bases between the two ends. CDR1 is SGHTA, CDR2 FQGNSA, per germline. In DNA form, the CDR3 reads TGTGCCAGCAGCCGCCGGGGTAAAGGAGCAAACACTGAAGCTTTCTTT. Amino acid sequence: CASSRRGKGANTEAFF.

V is TRBV5-1 and J is TRBJ1-3, with 10 bases that match TRBD1. Germline trimming cut 0 bases from V and 3 bases from J; bases unmatched to any gene: 6. This CDR3 spans 17 amino acids. Germline CDR1 is SGHRS and CDR2 is YFSETQ. The CDR3 nucleotides are TGCGCCAGCAGCTTGGATTATGGGACAGGGGATGGAAACACCATATATTTT. Protein: CASSLDYGTGDGNTIYF.

Notes on this clone: An end of the junction does not agree with germline; a read error may underlie this. Other DNA sequences in this sample translate to the same CDR3. The V call is TRBV30, the J call TRBJ1-1, with D possibly being TRBD1 (6 bases). Germline values: CDR1 GTSNPN, CDR2 SVGIG (reference sequence). The length of the CDR3 is 15 residues. CDR3 protein: CAWSVLGGAGTEAFF. The CDR3 DNA follows: TGTGCCTGGAGTGTACTAGGGGGGGCGGGAACTGAAGCCTTCTTT.

This clone came up a few times. CDR3 protein: CASSMNAGSQQFF. The CDR3 DNA reads as TGTGCCAGTAGTATGAACGCGGGATCACAGCAGTTCTTC. The chain couples TRBV19 to TRBJ2-1; D is perhaps TRBD2 (6 bases). V was shortened by 3 bases and J by 11 bases, with 14 bases between the two germline ends. Germline V gives CDR1 LNHDA, CDR2 SQIVND (reference sequence). CDR3 size: 13 residues.

V is TRBV2 and J is TRBJ1-3, with D unclear. CDR1 SNHLY and CDR2 FYNNEI come from the germline V gene. The V gene lost 6 bases and the J gene lost 4 bases, with 13 bases spanning the gap. The CDR3 is made up of 14 amino acids. CDR3 residues: CASSTMAFGNTIYF. The DNA of the CDR3 is TGTGCCAGCAGCACTATGGCCTTCGGAAACACCATATATTTT.

In its sample, this clone was seen once. The chain carries TRBV28 and TRBJ2-2, with a tentative D call TRBD2 (5 bases). V was cut by 4 bases and J by 5 bases, with 14 bases left in between. In germline, CDR1 is MDHEN, CDR2 SYDVKM. There are 15 residues in the CDR3. CDR3 in DNA: TGTGCCAGCAGTTCCCTAGCTTCTGGGACCGGGGAGCTGTTTTTT. The encoded protein is CASSSLASGTGELFF.

There are a few counts of this clone. In DNA form, the CDR3 reads TGTGCCAGCAGAGTTATGGGGCAGGAGCAGTACTTC. Translating it yields CASRVMGQEQYF. The chain couples TRBV28 to TRBJ2-7; a possible D gene is TRBD1 (5 bases). The CDR3 loop spans 12 amino acids. Germline lookup yields CDR1 MDHEN and CDR2 SYDVKM. V dropped 6 bases and J dropped 7 bases, with 13 bases sitting between them.

The gene calls are TRBV27 and TRBJ2-1, with 8 positions matching TRBD2. The CDR3 spans 16 residues. Germline V gives CDR1 MNHEY, CDR2 SMNVEV (reference sequence). J gave up 0 bases and V 5 bases, and 6 bases lay outside the gene matches. The CDR3 loop is CASSSSGGLSYNEQFF. The CDR3 DNA sequence: TGTGCCAGCAGTAGCAGCGGGGGACTCTCCTACAATGAGCAGTTCTTC.

This clone showed up just once. The chain uses TRBV4-3 and TRBJ2-4, with D uncertain. Trimming removed 0 bases at V and 2 bases at J, with 11 bases between. This CDR3 comprises 16 residues. CDR1 and CDR2 from the germline V gene are LGHNA and YSLEER. The CDR3 nucleotides read TGCGCCAGCAGCCAAGATCTTGCGGTCACCAAAAACATTCAGTACTTC. Protein sequence: CASSQDLAVTKNIQYF.

The gene calls are TRBV28 and TRBJ1-2; D call uncertain. The germline V gene has CDR1 MDHEN and CDR2 SYDVKM. The CDR3 contains 13 residues. Trimming removed 3 bases from V and 8 bases from J, with 13 bases in between. DNA of the CDR3: TGTGCCAGCAGTTTCGCCGTCCCTGCGGGCTACACCTTC. Translated: CASSFAVPAGYTF.

V gene TRBV30 combines with J gene TRBJ1-1; maybe TRBD1 (6 bases). Germline lookup yields CDR1 GTSNPN and CDR2 SVGIG (reference sequence). The CDR3 length is 13 residues. Trimming stripped 2 bases from V and 11 bases from J, with 18 bases between. The CDR3 nucleotides are TGTGCCTGGAGTCTAAACAGGGAATCCACGGCTTTCTTT. It yields the protein CAWSLNRESTAFF.